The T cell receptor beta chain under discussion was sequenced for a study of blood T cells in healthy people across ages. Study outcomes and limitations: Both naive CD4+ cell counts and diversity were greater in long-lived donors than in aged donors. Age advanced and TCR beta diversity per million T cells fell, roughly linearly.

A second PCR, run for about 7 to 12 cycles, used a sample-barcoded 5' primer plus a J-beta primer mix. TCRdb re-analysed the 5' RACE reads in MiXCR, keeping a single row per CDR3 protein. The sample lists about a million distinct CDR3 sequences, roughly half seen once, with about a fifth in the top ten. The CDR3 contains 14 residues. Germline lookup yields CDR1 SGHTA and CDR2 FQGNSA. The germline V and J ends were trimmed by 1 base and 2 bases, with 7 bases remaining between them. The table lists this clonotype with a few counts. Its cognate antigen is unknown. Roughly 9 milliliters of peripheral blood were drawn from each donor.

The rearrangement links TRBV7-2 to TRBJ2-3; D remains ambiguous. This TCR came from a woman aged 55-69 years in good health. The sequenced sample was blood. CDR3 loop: CASSLGPATDTQYF. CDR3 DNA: TGTGCCAGCAGCTTAGGGCCAGCCACAGATACGCAGTATTTT.